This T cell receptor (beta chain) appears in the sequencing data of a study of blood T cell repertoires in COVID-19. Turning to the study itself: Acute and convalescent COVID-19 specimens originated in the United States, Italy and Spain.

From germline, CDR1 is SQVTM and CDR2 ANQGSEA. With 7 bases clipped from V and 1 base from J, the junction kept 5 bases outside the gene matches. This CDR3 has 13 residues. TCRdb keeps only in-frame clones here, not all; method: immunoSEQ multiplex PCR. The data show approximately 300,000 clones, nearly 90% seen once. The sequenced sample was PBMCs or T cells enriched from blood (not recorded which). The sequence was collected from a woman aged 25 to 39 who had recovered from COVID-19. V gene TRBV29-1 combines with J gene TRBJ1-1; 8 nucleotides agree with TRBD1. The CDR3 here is CSAVQGENTEAFF. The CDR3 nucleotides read TGCAGCGCCGTACAGGGGGAGAACACTGAAGCTTTCTTT.